This T cell receptor (beta chain) was sequenced during a study of molecular identifiers for immune sequencing clone quantification. CDR3 length equals 13 residues. In germline, CDR1 is SGHKS, CDR2 YYEKEE (reference sequence). Regarding this clonotype: With a much larger clone just one base away, this may be a read error.

Libraries of naive CD8 T cells were made from roughly 20,000 to 1,000,000 sorted cells. They used 10%, 30% or 50% RNA. Naive CD8 T cells were sorted as CD8+CD4-CCR7+CD45RA+. Both previously described methods and listed TCR primers were employed to make bulk TCR libraries. TCRdb re-called the PCR reads through MiXCR, storing one row per CDR3 protein. Seen here are approximately 680,000 distinct CDR3 sequences, around 25% observed once, and the top ten hold 0.78%. What was sequenced was naive CD8+ T cells from blood, with Jurkat cell RNA spiked in. Subset indicated: FACS-sorted CD8+CD4-CCR7+CD45RA+ naive T cells. The rearrangement links TRBV5-5 to TRBJ1-5; a possible D gene is TRBD1 (5 bases). The TCR originated in a human donor in good health. Some libraries in this study had Jurkat cell RNA spiked in. The CDR3 protein is CAGSAQGYEPQHF. The CDR3 nucleotides read TGTGCCGGCAGCGCGCAGGGATACGAGCCCCAGCATTTT.